This TCR beta chain originates from a study of technical replicates of blood from several donors. This table comes from immunoSEQ multiplex PCR, and its TCRdb copy is limited to in-frame clones, with some not included. The data show around 76,000 clones, 98% seen once. The sample comprised T cells isolated from PBMCs. This TCR came from a human donor in good health.

The CDR3 DNA sequence: TGTGCCAGCAGCCTTTACTACGAGCAGTACTTC. It yields the protein CASSLYYEQYF. This chain uses TRBV25-1 with TRBJ2-7; D gene unclear. Germline CDR1 and CDR2: MGHDK and SYGVNS. This CDR3 is 11 amino acids long. Trimming left V 6 bases short and J 3 bases short, with 6 bases between.